This section outlines one TCR beta chain sequence together with its context. Antigen specificity is unknown. Diagnoses rested on clinical symptoms, serum thyroxine and TRAb, thyroid ultrasound and orbital computed tomography. These data come from a study of T cells in Graves' hyperthyroidism and ophthalmopathy. As for the study in general: Peripheral blood was collected at initial diagnosis, before any treatment.

Amplified regions were TCR beta CDR3 sequences from RNA transcripts. The HTBI primer set drove a first-round RT-PCR of the TCR CDR3. TCRdb re-called the multiplex PCR reads through MiXCR, storing one row per CDR3 protein. The repertoire consists of 310,000 or so distinct CDR3 sequences, with over 15% occurring once and the leading ten covering around 58%. Study-level results: Progression to ophthalmopathy was predicted a median of approximately 6.4 months early.

V lost 3 bases to trimming and J lost 0 bases, with 9 bases between them. The CDR3 covers 15 residues. From germline, CDR1 is LNHDA and CDR2 SQIVND (reference sequence). The TCR comes from a woman between 55 and 75 years old with Graves' ophthalmopathy. The V call is TRBV19, the J call TRBJ2-1; no firm D call. Sequenced input: blood. In DNA form, the CDR3 reads TGTGCCAGTAGTATCACCTGGAGCTCCTACAATGAGCAGTTCTTC. It codes for CASSITWSSYNEQFF.